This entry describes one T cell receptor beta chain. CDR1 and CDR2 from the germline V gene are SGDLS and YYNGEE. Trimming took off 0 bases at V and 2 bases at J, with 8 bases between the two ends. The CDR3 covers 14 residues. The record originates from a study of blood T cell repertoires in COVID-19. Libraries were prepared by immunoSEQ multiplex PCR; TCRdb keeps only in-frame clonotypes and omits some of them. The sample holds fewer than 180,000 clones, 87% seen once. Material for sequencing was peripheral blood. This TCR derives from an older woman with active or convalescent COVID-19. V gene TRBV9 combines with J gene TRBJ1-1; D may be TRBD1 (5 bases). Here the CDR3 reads CASSVVGANTEAFF. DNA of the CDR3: TGTGCCAGCAGCGTAGTTGGGGCAAACACTGAAGCTTTCTTT.